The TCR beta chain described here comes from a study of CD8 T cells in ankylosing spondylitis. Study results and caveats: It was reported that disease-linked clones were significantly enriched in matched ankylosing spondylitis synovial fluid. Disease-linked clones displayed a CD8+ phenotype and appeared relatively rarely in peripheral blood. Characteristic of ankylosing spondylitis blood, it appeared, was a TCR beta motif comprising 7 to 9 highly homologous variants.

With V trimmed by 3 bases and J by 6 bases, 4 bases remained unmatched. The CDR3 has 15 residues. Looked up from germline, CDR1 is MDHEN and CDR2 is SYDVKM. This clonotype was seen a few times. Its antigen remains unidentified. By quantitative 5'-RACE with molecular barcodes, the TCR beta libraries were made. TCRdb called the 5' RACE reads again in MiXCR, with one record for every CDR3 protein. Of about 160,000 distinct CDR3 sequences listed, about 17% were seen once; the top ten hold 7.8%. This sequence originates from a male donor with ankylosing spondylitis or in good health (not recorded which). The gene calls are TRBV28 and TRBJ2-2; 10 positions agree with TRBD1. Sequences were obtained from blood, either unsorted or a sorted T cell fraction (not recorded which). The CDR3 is CASSLTGGAAGELFF. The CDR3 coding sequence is TGTGCCAGCAGTTTGACAGGGGGCGCCGCCGGGGAGCTGTTTTTT.